The clone carrying this T cell receptor (beta chain) was seen repeatedly, ten times or more. Antigen specificity is unknown. The read ends 3 residues shy of where the CDR3 ends; the end is completed using the germline J gene. The CDR3 runs to 15 residues. CDR1 and CDR2 (germline): DFQATT, SNEGSKA (reference sequence). Germline trimming cut 6 bases from V and 2 bases from J; bases unmatched to any gene: 10. The data were obtained in a study of T cell clonality in common variable immunodeficiency. Study-wide results and caveats: Fewer TCRbeta clones were shared among CVID subjects than controls. The cause of increased CVID clonality remains unclear without subpopulation sequencing.

This table comes from immunoSEQ multiplex PCR, and its TCRdb copy is limited to in-frame clones, with some not included. Altogether about 60,000 clones were found in the sample, and no singletons occur. The rearrangement uses TRBV20-1 and TRBJ2-3; 8 bases are shared with TRBD2. The sequencing sample was made of peripheral blood mononuclear cells. The receptor was derived from a person aged 18 to 70 in good health. The sequenced CDR3 bases are TGCAGTGCGGCTCGGACTAGCCTCATCACAGATACG. Its translation is CSAARTSLITDT. The CDR3, in full, reads CSAARTSLITDTQYF.